This T cell receptor beta chain was documented in a study of cytomegalovirus exposure and HLA in healthy donors. The PCR ran on 60 Vbeta and 13 Jbeta primers. Repertoires were generated with immunoSEQ multiplex PCR, while TCRdb's copy carries only in-frame clones and drops some. This sample has around 100,000 clones, with 85% to 90% found just once. The specimen was PBMCs. This sequence originates from a man aged 25-40 years in good health and CMV-seronegative.

CDR3 DNA sequence: TGCGCCAGCAGCCGAGACGGGGAGACCCAGTACTTC. Its protein product is CASSRDGETQYF. The gene calls are TRBV4-1 and TRBJ2-5, with D unclear. Germline loops: CDR1 MGHRA, CDR2 YSYEKL. Trimming removed 4 bases from V and 5 bases from J, with 8 bases in between. The CDR3 has 12 amino acids.